These 25 T cell receptor beta chains came from one sample sequenced in a study of T cell responses to AZD1222 COVID-19 vaccine. Assay used: immunoSEQ multiplex PCR; TCRdb lists only in-frame clones, some missing. The sample lists about 140,000 clones; approximately 85% were seen once. The sample in question was peripheral blood, obtained 28 days after the second dose of the MenACWY control vaccine. The receptors come from an adult who received the MenACWY meningococcal vaccine as a control.

The rearrangement links TRBV6-2 or TRBV6-3 to TRBJ2-5; 11 nucleotides line up with TRBD2. Trimming removed 2 bases from V and 5 bases from J; junction bases left unmatched: 10. Germline CDR1 is MNHEY and CDR2 is SVGEGT. The CDR3 runs to 17 residues. The CDR3 protein is CASSYLHILAGEETQYF. CDR3 in DNA: TGTGCCAGCAGTTACCTTCATATACTAGCGGGAGAGGAGACCCAGTACTTC.

In this sample, this clone turned up once. V gene TRBV11-2 combines with J gene TRBJ2-7; the D is unclear. Germline CDR1 reads SGHAT; CDR2 reads FQNNGV. The length of the CDR3 is 16 residues. Trimming shortened V by 0 bases and J by 2 bases, and 14 bases separated the two germline ends. CDR3 sequence (DNA): TGTGCCAGCAGCTTAGATTCCGCGACACCGACCTACGAGCAGTACTTC. It specifies CASSLDSATPTYEQYF.

The chain combines TRBV24-1 with TRBJ2-1; 9 nucleotides match TRBD1. V lost 8 bases, J lost 7 bases, and 2 bases stayed unmatched. From germline, CDR1 is KGHDR and CDR2 SFDVKD. The CDR3 has 12 residues. The CDR3 nucleotides are TGTGCCACCACCGGACAGGGGAATGAGCAGTTCTTC. Translation: CATTGQGNEQFF.

The CDR3 sequence: CASSYILAGGGEQFF. CDR3 DNA: TGTGCCAGCAGTTACATACTAGCGGGGGGAGGTGAGCAGTTCTTC. This chain connects TRBV6-2 or TRBV6-3 to TRBJ2-1, with 12 bases aligning to TRBD2. The J segment lost 9 bases and the V segment lost 2 bases, leaving 5 bases of the junction unmatched. In germline, CDR1 is MNHEY, CDR2 SVGEGT. CDR3 length: 15 amino acids.

V gene TRBV10-3 combines with J gene TRBJ1-5; D is ambiguous. Germline V gives CDR1 ENHRY, CDR2 SYGVKD. The CDR3 runs to 13 residues. V lost 4 bases and J lost 4, with 8 bases in between. The CDR3 DNA sequence: TGTGCCATCAGTGGGACGGAAAATCAGCCCCAGCATTTT. Protein product: CAISGTENQPQHF.

The chain carries TRBV6-6 and TRBJ1-6; TRBD1 matches at 7 bases. Germline V lookup: CDR1 MNHNY, CDR2 SVGAGI (reference sequence). The V gene end was trimmed by 7 bases and the J gene end by 6 bases; junction bases not matched to a gene: 9. The CDR3 is 15 residues long. The CDR3 is CASNVGGAGNSPLHF. As DNA, the CDR3 is TGTGCCAGCAACGTAGGGGGCGCGGGTAATTCACCCCTCCACTTT.

This chain links TRBV15 with TRBJ1-6; D gene ambiguous. Between the trimmed V and J ends, which lost 0 bases and 6 bases, there was a span of 15 bases. Germline CDR1 is LNHNV and CDR2 is YYDKDF (reference sequence). The CDR3 runs to 17 residues. CDR3 coding DNA: TGTGCCACCAGCAGAGATCCCCAACAGATACCTAATTCACCCCTCCACTTT. Translating it yields CATSRDPQQIPNSPLHF.

The genes are TRBV7-9 and TRBJ2-3, with 12 bases matching TRBD2. The V gene's germline CDR1 is SEHNR and CDR2 FQNEAQ (reference sequence). V was pared by 1 base and J by 0 bases, with 5 bases of the junction left unmatched. The CDR3 length is 18 residues. The CDR3 coding sequence is TGTGCCAGCAGCTTAGGACTAGCGGGAGTATCGAGCACAGATACGCAGTATTTT. Its translation: CASSLGLAGVSSTDTQYF.

This chain connects TRBV27 to TRBJ2-1; D might be TRBD1 or TRBD2, each matching 5 bases. This CDR3 spans 15 amino acids. V shed 3 bases and J shed 6 bases, with 15 bases lying between them. From germline, CDR1 is MNHEY and CDR2 SMNVEV (reference sequence). The CDR3 nucleotides are TGTGCCAGCAGTTTTCGGGGCTTAGGGCGCAATGAGCAGTTCTTC. It yields the protein CASSFRGLGRNEQFF.

The chain carries TRBV16 and TRBJ1-5; D gene unclear. Trimming stripped 4 bases from V and 1 base from J, with 23 bases between. The CDR3 is 19 residues long. Germline CDR1 and CDR2: KGHSY and FQNENV. The CDR3 is CASSPTGDGGIVSNQPQHF. For the CDR3, the DNA is TGTGCCAGCAGCCCGACTGGAGACGGTGGGATAGTAAGCAATCAGCCCCAGCATTTT.

This chain connects TRBV7-3 to TRBJ2-3; no clear D. The germline V gene encodes CDR1 SGHTA and CDR2 FQGTGA. V was clipped by 1 base and J by 4 bases, with 9 bases between them. There are 14 residues in the CDR3. CDR3 sequence reads: CASSLIGQADTQYF. The CDR3 DNA is TGTGCCAGCAGCTTAATAGGCCAGGCAGATACGCAGTATTTT.

The CDR3 DNA reads TGCAGTGCTGGGACAGGGTCTAGGGCTTTCTTT. Amino acids: CSAGTGSRAFF. The rearrangement links TRBV20-1 to TRBJ1-1, with TRBD1 matching 9 bases. Germline values: CDR1 DFQATT, CDR2 SNEGSKA (reference sequence). The CDR3 is made up of 11 amino acids. V lost 5 bases to trimming and J lost 11 bases; unmatched junction nucleotides: 6.

This clone was seen only once. The CDR3, as DNA: TGTGCCAGTAGCACCTCGGACAGGGCAAAGAAGCAGTACTTC. As protein: CASSTSDRAKKQYF. This rearrangement joins TRBV19 to TRBJ2-7; 8 bases agree with TRBD1. The trim removed 6 bases at V and 8 bases at J, leaving 12 bases unmatched. The CDR3 extends over 14 amino acids. CDR1 and CDR2 (germline): LNHDA, SQIVND (reference sequence).

The chain recombines TRBV5-1 with TRBJ1-1, with 8 bases identical to TRBD1. V was clipped by 0 bases and J by 1 base; unmatched bases: 14. Per germline, CDR1 SGHRS and CDR2 YFSETQ. The CDR3 is 19 residues long. The CDR3 nucleotides read TGCGCCAGCAGCTTGGCCGGTCGACAGGGGAATGTAGGGAACACTGAAGCTTTCTTT. Protein product: CASSLAGRQGNVGNTEAFF.

This clone was detected only a few times. The chain links TRBV29-1 to TRBJ2-7, with 9 positions matching TRBD1. This CDR3 is 13 amino acids long. Germline V gene lookup returns CDR1 SQVTM and CDR2 ANQGSEA. The trim removed 5 bases at V and 6 bases at J, leaving 8 bases unmatched. CDR3 loop: CSVSGTGMGEQYF. For the CDR3, the DNA is TGCAGCGTTTCCGGGACAGGGATGGGCGAGCAGTACTTC.

The V call is TRBV6-5, the J call TRBJ1-4; 9 bases map to TRBD1. The germline gives CDR1 MNHEY, CDR2 SVGAGI. The V and J ends lost 5 bases and 8 bases, in that order; junction bases with no gene match: 9. This CDR3 is built from 15 residues. The CDR3 coding sequence is TGTGCCAGCAGTATAACGGACAGGGGAAAAGAAAAACTGTTTTTT. Protein sequence: CASSITDRGKEKLFF.

The V and J genes are TRBV7-2 and TRBJ2-5, with a tentative D call TRBD2 (6 bases). CDR1 SGHTA and CDR2 FQGNSA come from the germline V gene. CDR3 length: 12 amino acids. Trimming left V 2 bases short and J 9 bases short, with 10 bases between. The CDR3 region is CASSLFPGAQYF. The CDR3, as DNA: TGTGCCAGCAGCTTATTCCCGGGAGCCCAGTACTTC.

This chain connects TRBV30 to TRBJ1-5; a weak D match, TRBD1 (5 bases). Germline CDR1 and CDR2: GTSNPN and SVGIG (reference sequence). The V end lost 3 bases, the J end lost 4 bases, and 10 bases lay between the germline ends. The CDR3 is made up of 13 amino acids. The CDR3 nucleotides read TGTGCCTGGAGCGCCAGGGTAAATCAGCCCCAGCATTTT. It translates to CAWSARVNQPQHF.

V and J are TRBV29-1 and TRBJ2-7, with 9 bases identical to TRBD2. Trimming cost V 5 bases and J 1 base; bases outside gene matches: 3. CDR1 and CDR2 from the germline V gene are SQVTM and ANQGSEA. There are 13 residues in the CDR3. CDR3 sequence: CSVLTSGSYEQYF. The CDR3 region has the DNA TGCAGCGTTCTGACTAGCGGTTCCTACGAGCAGTACTTC.

The chain has TRBV28 and TRBJ1-5; no reliable D call. Trimming left V 5 bases short and J 1 base short, with 15 bases between. The CDR3 extends over 16 amino acids. Germline V gene sequence: CDR1 MDHEN, CDR2 SYDVKM. CDR3 amino acids: CASSPGLLGSNQPQHF. The CDR3 DNA sequence: TGTGCCAGCAGTCCTGGCCTTCTCGGGAGCAATCAGCCCCAGCATTTT. Full variable domain (outside the CDR3, taken from reference TRBV28 and TRBJ1-5): DVKVTQSSRYLVKRTGEKVFLECVQDMDHENMFWYRQDPGLGLRLIYFSYDVKMKEKGDIPEGYSVSREKKERFSLILESASTNQTSMYLCASSPGLLGSNQPQHFGDGTRLSIL.

V and J are TRBV19 and TRBJ1-5; D not resolved. V was clipped by 0 bases and J by 5 bases, with 11 bases between them. CDR3 size: 15 residues. Germline V gives CDR1 LNHDA, CDR2 SQIVND (reference sequence). CDR3: CASSIESRRYQPQHF. In DNA form, the CDR3 reads TGTGCCAGTAGTATAGAATCTAGGAGATATCAGCCCCAGCATTTT.

The chain has TRBV19 and TRBJ1-5; D possibly corresponds to TRBD1 (5 bases). Germline lookup yields CDR1 LNHDA and CDR2 SQIVND (reference sequence). Trimming removed 4 bases at V and 6 bases at J, with 10 bases between. The CDR3 is 13 amino acids. CDR3 loop: CASSTPGLQPQHF. CDR3 sequence (DNA): TGTGCCAGTAGTACGCCAGGGCTTCAGCCCCAGCATTTT.

The chain employs TRBV7-2 and TRBJ1-5; tentative D call: TRBD1 (5 bases). Germline assignment: CDR1 SGHTA and CDR2 FQGNSA. V was pared by 5 bases and J by 3 bases, with 14 bases between. The CDR3 runs to 15 residues. The CDR3: CASSPGGAFNQPQHF. The CDR3 DNA is TGTGCCAGCAGCCCTGGCGGGGCTTTCAATCAGCCCCAGCATTTT.

CDR3 in DNA: TGTGCCAGCAGTTACTCACGGGACAGACAAAACAATGAGCAGTTCTTC. Amino acid sequence: CASSYSRDRQNNEQFF. This chain uses TRBV6-2 or TRBV6-3 with TRBJ2-1; 7 bases align to TRBD1. V dropped 0 bases and J dropped 5; count of bases not matched to a gene: 7. There are 16 residues in the CDR3. From germline, CDR1 is MNHEY and CDR2 SVGEGT.

The rearrangement uses TRBV6-2 or TRBV6-3 and TRBJ1-2; D uncertain. The CDR3 has 14 amino acids. Germline V gives CDR1 MNHEY, CDR2 SVGEGT. V gave up 6 bases and J gave up 4 bases, with 15 bases separating them. CDR3 sequence reads: CASSLRYSPYGYTF. For the CDR3, the DNA is TGTGCCAGCAGCCTCCGGTACAGCCCCTATGGCTACACCTTC.